The subject of this entry is one TCR beta chain. Its recognized antigen is unknown. Per-base qualities were not stored, and no clone one base away is much larger. This record comes from a study of T-cell memory formation after mild COVID-19 (dated by TCRdb to the early 2020s). About the investigation overall: TCR sequence clusters from the two donors were largely donor specific. In a couple of donors, T-cell clones that expanded and contracted after mild COVID-19 were followed by sequencing TCRalpha and TCRbeta repertoires longitudinally. Two young, previously healthy adult volunteers, one female and one male, were included in the cohort.

Results and caveats for the whole study, not just this receptor: The detection of some responding clones in pre-infection memory suggests that pre-existing cross-reactive memory T cells joined the SARS-CoV-2 response. SARS-CoV-2 specificity of the second-wave clones peaking on day 37 was not confirmed. Clones that contracted from day 15 to 85 showed balanced CD4/CD8 phenotypes, whereas a second wave of clones that expanded from day 15 to 37 leaned towards CD4+. Contracting CD4+ clones were located mainly in the CM and EM memory subsets, whereas CD8+ clones were found to be enriched in EMRA. The study included only a couple of mild cases, and larger cohorts that include severe cases with pre-infection samples were judged to be necessary.

Trimming costs V 2 bases and J 4 bases, and their ends lie 12 bases apart. Including the terminal cysteine and phenylalanine, the CDR3 comprises 14 residues. CDR3 DNA is the only sequence kept; it has 42 bases, read in frame from the first base. The germline V gene (reference sequence) yields SGHNT for CDR1 and YYREEE for CDR2. Ficoll-Paque density gradient centrifugation was the method used to isolate PBMCs. These reads were obtained on an Illumina NovaSeq 6000. Using 5'RACE with constant-segment primers, TCRalpha and TCRbeta cDNA libraries were constructed, with sample barcodes and unique molecular identifiers added in the process. Trizol reagent was used to extract RNA from every sample. Libraries were amplified in two PCR steps, with a second sample barcode and Illumina TruSeq adapters added in the second step. Sequencing of the libraries was done on an Illumina NovaSeq, producing 2 x 150 bp paired-end reads. As for the authors' bioinformatics: Reads were demultiplexed and collapsed into UMI-guided consensus sequences with migec v1.2.7. Using mixcr v2.1.11, UMI consensuses were aligned to TRA and TRB V and J templates and then assembled into clonotypes. Expanded or contracted clonotypes were those called significant by both edgeR and NoisET, with noise models trained on biological replicates. For edgeR calls, the cutoffs were a false discovery rate-adjusted p below 0.01 and a log2 fold-change threshold of 1. PCA with hierarchical clustering of max-normalized trajectories of the 1000 most abundant clonotypes was used as exploratory dynamics analysis. Each responding clone was given a CD4 or CD8 phenotype based on the CD4+ and CD8+ repertoires, which had been sequenced separately. Using fastp at Q25 and MiXCR, TCRdb reprocessed the public reads and kept productive beta chains. CDR3 protein duplicates are merged, each entry listing the most common genes and DNA. TCRdb, not the original authors, processed these V and J calls. The sample table lists about 560,000 distinct CDR3 sequences, around a sixth of them with a count of one. Clones ranked in the top ten supply roughly 7.8% of the sample.

The chain employs TRBV5-4 and TRBJ1-2; the D gene is possibly TRBD1, with 6 bases matching. This receptor was taken from an adult woman who had mild COVID-19 (a few samples of this study predate the infection). The sample titles of this study are shuffled in the database, so cell type and time point are left out; the donor was told from shared clones. The sample consisted of PBMCs or a T cell subset sorted from them (not recorded which). The DNA sequence reads TGTGCCAGCAGCTTACCAGGGGTCGGCTATGGCTACACCTTC. Translated, it reads CASSLPGVGYGYTF.